This T cell receptor beta chain stems from a study of CD8+CD57+ T cells in acquired aplastic anemia. Study summary: Sorting CD4+ and CD8+ cells gave DNA averaging about 3.3 ug.

Study-level findings and limits: The CD8+ Simpson's diversity of patients and controls was not significantly different.

Regarding this clonotype: The antigen is not known. One junction end disagrees with the germline gene, perhaps due to a read error.

This CDR3 is built from 15 residues. Germline V gene sequence: CDR1 KGHDR, CDR2 SFDVKD. Profiles of TCR beta VDJ and CDR3 were generated from a genomic DNA template. TCRdb redid the calling of the reads with MiXCR, one entry per CDR3 protein. Among about 240,000 distinct CDR3 sequences, 45% to 50% were seen once, and the ten largest hold less than 9%. For sequencing, patients were chosen who had shown expansion of CD8+CD57+ cells by flow cytometry. No therapy had been given to the patients at the time of blood sampling. The TCR sequence derives from a human donor with aplastic anemia. Sequences were obtained from sorted CD4+, CD8+, or CD8+CD57+ T cells (not recorded which) from PBMCs. V and J are TRBV24-1 and TRBJ1-6; the D is unclear. The CDR3 DNA follows: TGTGCCACCAGTGAATTGCACCGGAACAATTCACTCCTCCACTTT. Amino acids: CATSELHRNNSLLHF.